What follows are 31 T cell receptor beta chains derived from one specimen sequenced in a study of early T cells in non-severe SARS-CoV-2 infection. Each CDR3 protein gets one entry after TCRdb re-called the 5' RACE reads with MiXCR. Here the sample spans approximately 66,000 distinct CDR3 sequences, less than 15% being singletons. Material for sequencing was whole blood. These receptors were collected from an adult who was a healthcare worker with PCR-confirmed SARS-CoV-2 infection or an uninfected control (not recorded which).

This clonotype has a handful of counts. The rearrangement uses TRBV19 and TRBJ1-5; 8 bases map to TRBD1. Germline CDR1 is LNHDA and CDR2 is SQIVND (reference sequence). CDR3 length: 17 residues. V trimming: 3 bases; J trimming: 0 bases; junction bases outside the gene matches: 7. CDR3 amino acids: CASSIDRGFYSNQPQHF. For the CDR3, the DNA is TGTGCCAGTAGTATTGACAGGGGCTTCTATAGCAATCAGCCCCAGCATTTT.

Only a few counts were recorded for this clonotype. The chain links TRBV29-1 to TRBJ1-1, with D maybe TRBD1 (6 bases). Germline CDR1 SQVTM, CDR2 ANQGSEA. This CDR3 has 13 residues. With 5 bases removed from V and 4 bases from J, the gap between germline ends came to 14 bases. This CDR3 reads CSVHRALGTEAFF. The DNA of the CDR3 is TGCAGCGTTCACAGGGCTTTGGGCACTGAAGCTTTCTTT.

This chain joins TRBV7-3 and TRBJ1-1; D remains ambiguous. V lost 4 bases to trimming and J lost 5 bases, with 8 bases between them. This CDR3 region has 12 residues. Germline loops: CDR1 SGHTA, CDR2 FQGTGA. The CDR3 here is CASSSMLTEAFF. CDR3 DNA: TGTGCCAGCAGCTCCATGCTGACTGAAGCTTTCTTT.

This clonotype occurred many times. The CDR3 protein is CASSLPSRGDRFKAKNIQYF. CDR3 DNA: TGTGCCAGCAGCTTACCCAGCCGGGGGGACCGATTTAAAGCCAAAAACATTCAGTACTTC. This chain uses TRBV7-8 with TRBJ2-4, with 7 bases aligning to TRBD2. The CDR3 totals 20 residues. V was clipped by 2 bases and J by 0 bases; unmatched bases: 16. Per germline, CDR1 SGHVS and CDR2 FQNEAQ.

This clonotype has just one count. The rearrangement joins TRBV21-1 to TRBJ2-3; the table gives TRBD1 as D, unverified against the DNA. TRBV21-1 is tagged as a pseudogene. There are 20 residues in the CDR3. The CDR3, as DNA: TGTGCCAGCAGCAGCCGCCGCAGAGCGGGGCGCCCTATTTGGACAGATACGCAGTATTTT. This codes for CASSSRRRAGRPIWTDTQYF.

The rearrangement links TRBV12-5 to TRBJ2-3; TRBD1 matches at 7 bases. This CDR3 region has 14 residues. J lost 4 bases, V lost 5 bases, and 6 bases had no gene match. The germline gives CDR1 LGHNT, CDR2 FRNRAP. The DNA for the CDR3 is TGTGCTAGTGGTCCCCGTGACAGGGCAGATACGCAGTATTTT. This gives the protein CASGPRDRADTQYF.

The chain uses TRBV2 and TRBJ1-2; no firm D call. The ends were cut back, 6 bases at V and 4 bases at J, with 9 bases in the middle. Per the germline V gene, CDR1 is SNHLY and CDR2 is FYNNEI. The CDR3 is 12 amino acids. CDR3 in amino acids: CASSQVSYGYTF. CDR3 bases: TGTGCCAGCAGCCAGGTCTCCTATGGCTACACCTTC. Variable domain in full (rest from reference TRBV2 and TRBJ1-2): EPEVTQTPSHQVTQMGQEVILRCVPISNHLYFYWYRQILGQKVEFLVSFYNNEISEKSEIFDDQFSVERPDGSNFTLKIRSTKLEDSAMYFCASSQVSYGYTFGSGTRLTVV.

In its sample, this clonotype was seen many times. The chain links TRBV7-2 to TRBJ2-1; 7 bases map to TRBD1. Germline CDR1 SGHTA, CDR2 FQGNSA. The length of the CDR3 is 14 residues. Trimming at V came to 2 bases and at J to 5 bases, leaving 3 bases not matched to a gene. The CDR3 coding sequence is TGTGCCAGCAGCTTAAAGGGGGCACACAATGAGCAGTTCTTC. Protein: CASSLKGAHNEQFF.

The CDR3 loop is CASSIGTARETQYF. CDR3 nucleotide sequence: TGCGCCAGCAGCATAGGGACAGCCCGGGAGACCCAGTACTTC. V is TRBV5-1 and J is TRBJ2-5, with TRBD1 matching 7 bases. V shed 4 bases and J 5 bases; nucleotides not matched to a gene: 8. Germline values: CDR1 SGHRS, CDR2 YFSETQ. The CDR3 has 14 residues.

This clonotype occurred many times. J is TRBJ2-1 and V is TRBV7-8; 12 bases map to TRBD2. CDR1 and CDR2 (germline): SGHVS, FQNEAQ. The V gene end was trimmed by 2 bases and the J gene end by 7 bases; junction bases not matched to a gene: 15. This CDR3 spans 19 amino acids. The CDR3 is CASSLRTSGGIFSRNEQFF. CDR3 DNA: TGTGCCAGCAGCTTACGAACTAGCGGGGGGATCTTTAGTAGGAATGAGCAGTTCTTC. Filled out from reference TRBV7-8 and TRBJ2-1, the complete variable domain reads GAGVSQSPRYKVAKRGQDVALRCDPISGHVSLFWYQQALGQGPEFLTYFQNEAQLDKSGLPSDRFFAERPEGSVSTLKIQRTQQEDSAVYLCASSLRTSGGIFSRNEQFFGPGTRLTVL.

V and J are TRBV7-6 and TRBJ1-1, with D perhaps TRBD1 (5 bases). Trimming removed 4 bases at V and 1 base at J, with 13 bases between. The CDR3 spans 15 residues. The germline V gene has CDR1 SGHVS and CDR2 FNYEAQ. The CDR3 here is CASSYPYGQNTEAFF. As DNA, the CDR3 is TGTGCCAGCAGCTATCCTTATGGACAGAACACTGAAGCTTTCTTT.

This clonotype was counted many times. The V and J genes are TRBV5-1 and TRBJ2-2, with 8 bases lining up with TRBD1. This CDR3 contains 16 residues. The V gene's germline CDR1 is SGHRS and CDR2 YFSETQ. The trim removed 3 bases at V and 1 base at J, leaving 5 bases unmatched. CDR3 protein: CASSYSGTGNTGELFF. Here the CDR3 DNA reads TGCGCCAGCAGCTATTCCGGGACAGGGAACACCGGGGAGCTGTTTTTT.

This clonotype was found many times. This sequence joins TRBV7-9 and TRBJ2-7; 9 nucleotides align to TRBD2. Trimming cost V 5 bases and J 5 bases; bases outside gene matches: 13. The CDR3 totals 16 residues. CDR1 SEHNR and CDR2 FQNEAQ come from the germline V gene (reference sequence). This CDR3 reads CASSPGGGRALHEQYF. The CDR3 region has the DNA TGTGCCAGCAGCCCCGGCGGCGGGAGGGCCCTCCACGAGCAGTACTTC.

This clonotype was recorded at least ten times. The chain links TRBV10-1 to TRBJ2-1; the D is unclear. V shed 4 bases and J shed 5 bases, with 6 bases lying between them. CDR1 and CDR2 from the germline V gene are WNHNN and SYGVQD (reference sequence). The CDR3 has 12 amino acids. CDR3 residues: CASSGADNEQFF. The CDR3 DNA reads TGCGCCAGCAGTGGGGCTGACAATGAGCAGTTCTTC.

This clonotype came up many times. The chain uses TRBV11-2 and TRBJ2-7; 10 bases agree with TRBD1. Germline CDR1 SGHAT, CDR2 FQNNGV. The ends lost 5 bases at V and 4 bases at J; junction bases unmatched: 5. The length of the CDR3 is 14 residues. CDR3 region: CASSRPGQGYEQYF. For the CDR3, the DNA is TGTGCCAGCAGCCGTCCGGGACAGGGGTACGAGCAGTACTTC.

The chain is built from TRBV7-3 and TRBJ2-3; possibly TRBD1 for D (6 bases). The CDR3 sequence is 15 residues long. The germline CDR1 and CDR2 sequences are SGHTA and FQGTGA. Deletions cut 2 bases from V and 1 base from J, with 10 bases between. The CDR3 DNA reads TGTGCCAGCAGCTTATACAGGGAGCGCACAGATACGCAGTATTTT. Translation: CASSLYRERTDTQYF. Drawing the rest from reference TRBV7-3 and TRBJ2-3, the complete variable domain is GAGVSQTPSNKVTEKGKYVELRCDPISGHTALYWYRQSLGQGPEFLIYFQGTGAADDSGLPNDRFFAVRPEGSVSTLKIQRTERGDSAVYLCASSLYRERTDTQYFGPGTRLTVL.

This clonotype was counted many times. The DNA for the CDR3 is TGTGCCAGCAGCTCCCACCTGGGGTCCGAGCAGTACTTC. Its protein is CASSSHLGSEQYF. The V and J genes are TRBV11-2 and TRBJ2-7, with D hard to call. Trimming shortened V by 4 bases and J by 6 bases, and 13 bases separated the two germline ends. Germline CDR1 SGHAT, CDR2 FQNNGV. This CDR3 comprises 13 residues. The full variable domain, in which reference TRBV11-2 and TRBJ2-7 provide the parts outside the CDR3, is EAGVAQSPRYKIIEKRQSVAFWCNPISGHATLYWYQQILGQGPKLLIQFQNNGVVDDSQLPKDRFSAERLKGVDSTLKIQPAKLEDSAVYLCASSSHLGSEQYFGPGTRLTVT.

This clonotype occurred a few times. The V and J genes are TRBV2 and TRBJ2-7; 7 nucleotides match TRBD1. This CDR3 region has 15 residues. The V segment lost 7 bases and the J segment 8 bases; nucleotides outside the gene matches: 17. CDR1 and CDR2 from the germline V gene are SNHLY and FYNNEI. The CDR3 bases are TGTGCCAGCAAAGGTTACGAGACAGGGTCGTACCAGCAGTACTTC. Its protein is CASKGYETGSYQQYF.

This clonotype was found many times. The chain has TRBV7-7 and TRBJ2-1, with 10 bases that match TRBD2. This CDR3 contains 13 residues. V lost 1 base to trimming and J lost 12 bases; unmatched junction nucleotides: 3. Per the germline V gene, CDR1 is SSHAT and CDR2 is FNYEAQ (reference sequence). The CDR3 is CASSLERTSGQFF. The CDR3 DNA reads TGTGCCAGCAGCTTAGAGAGGACTAGCGGGCAGTTCTTC.

The rearrangement links TRBV3-1 to TRBJ1-1; TRBD1 might be the D (5 bases). The V and J ends lost 3 bases and 6 bases respectively, with 11 bases between them. The germline V gene encodes CDR1 LGHDT and CDR2 YNNKEL (reference sequence). The length of the CDR3 is 13 residues. For the CDR3, the DNA is TGTGCCAGCAGCCACGGAGCGGGGGCTGAAGCTTTCTTT. Its translation is CASSHGAGAEAFF.

This clonotype has more than one count but fewer than ten. J is TRBJ1-2 and V is TRBV5-4; 7 bases match TRBD1. The CDR3 sequence is 14 residues long. CDR1 is SGHNT, CDR2 YYREEE, per germline (reference sequence). V lost 4 bases, J lost 4 bases, and 7 bases stayed unmatched. This CDR3 reads CASSTGQEAYGYTF. CDR3 nucleotide sequence: TGTGCCAGCAGCACAGGACAGGAAGCCTATGGCTACACCTTC.

In this sample, this clonotype turned up a few times. V usage is TRBV29-1 and J usage is TRBJ1-5; maybe TRBD1 (5 bases). The CDR3 length is 14 residues. The ends were cut back, 5 bases at V and 0 bases at J, with 11 bases in the middle. Germline V gene sequence: CDR1 SQVTM, CDR2 ANQGSEA. The CDR3: CSVSGRNSNQPQHF. DNA for the CDR3: TGCAGCGTTTCGGGACGGAATAGCAATCAGCCCCAGCATTTT.

The genes are TRBV19 and TRBJ2-1; TRBD2 aligns across 9 bases. V lost 1 base to trimming and J lost 8 bases; unmatched junction nucleotides: 3. The germline V gene has CDR1 LNHDA and CDR2 SQIVND (reference sequence). This CDR3 contains 14 residues. CDR3 bases: TGTGCCAGTAGTATAGGACTAGCGGTTGATGAGCAGTTCTTC. Translation gives CASSIGLAVDEQFF.

This clonotype came up many times. The chain joins TRBV11-3 to TRBJ2-2; no firm D call. Germline V gene sequence: CDR1 SGHNT, CDR2 YENEEA. The CDR3 is 13 amino acids. V was cut by 5 bases and J by 7 bases, with 11 bases left in between. DNA for the CDR3: TGTGCCAGCAGCGTTTGGGCTAGCGGGGAGCTGTTTTTT. This sequence encodes CASSVWASGELFF.

The sample holds a few counts of this clonotype. The V and J genes are TRBV5-5 and TRBJ2-3, with TRBD1 matching 7 bases. Per the germline V gene, CDR1 is SGHKS and CDR2 is YYEKEE (reference sequence). The CDR3 covers 15 residues. Trimming cost V 0 bases and J 4 bases; bases outside gene matches: 5. CDR3 region: CASSLGQGDADTQYF. The CDR3, as DNA: TGTGCCAGCAGCTTGGGACAGGGTGATGCAGATACGCAGTATTTT.

The V and J genes are TRBV20-1 and TRBJ2-2; TRBD1 matches at 7 bases. V was pared by 0 bases and J by 2 bases, with 6 bases of the junction left unmatched. The germline gives CDR1 DFQATT, CDR2 SNEGSKA (reference sequence). The CDR3 has 16 amino acids. This chain's CDR3 is CSARDTRQGNTGELFF. In DNA, the CDR3 is TGCAGTGCTAGAGACACTCGACAGGGAAACACCGGGGAGCTGTTTTTT.

This clonotype appeared many times. This chain joins TRBV7-9 and TRBJ2-2; TRBD1 agrees at 8 bases. Germline trimming cut 5 bases from V and 6 bases from J; bases unmatched to any gene: 2. Germline CDR1 is SEHNR and CDR2 is FQNEAQ (reference sequence). This CDR3 has 13 amino acids. The CDR3 sequence is CASSEQGAGELFF. In DNA form, the CDR3 reads TGTGCCAGCAGCGAACAGGGGGCCGGGGAGCTGTTTTTT.

This clonotype was seen at least ten times. The chain uses TRBV6-5 and TRBJ1-4, with D tentatively TRBD1 (5 bases). Germline assignment: CDR1 MNHEY and CDR2 SVGAGI. This CDR3 comprises 15 residues. V was trimmed by 4 bases and J by 3 bases, leaving 12 bases between them. This chain's CDR3 is CASSSPAGSNEKLFF. In DNA, the CDR3 is TGTGCCAGCAGTTCCCCGGCAGGGTCTAATGAAAAACTGTTTTTT.

Only a few counts were recorded for this clonotype. The J gene is TRBJ2-4, the V gene TRBV20-1; D may be TRBD1 (6 bases). V was trimmed by 0 bases and J by 0 bases, leaving 9 bases between them. This CDR3 spans 15 amino acids. CDR1 is DFQATT, CDR2 SNEGSKA, per germline (reference sequence). Here the CDR3 DNA reads TGCAGTGCTAGAGACGGGACACTAGCCAAAAACATTCAGTACTTC. Its protein product is CSARDGTLAKNIQYF.

This clonotype was recorded at least ten times. V usage is TRBV5-1 and J usage is TRBJ2-2; TRBD2 aligns across 14 bases. CDR3 length: 17 residues. Germline V gives CDR1 SGHRS, CDR2 YFSETQ. The J segment lost 3 bases and the V segment lost 4 bases, leaving 5 bases of the junction unmatched. This CDR3 is CASSTGLAGGHTGELFF. CDR3 in DNA: TGCGCCAGCAGCACCGGACTAGCGGGGGGCCACACCGGGGAGCTGTTTTTT.

V is TRBV12-3 or TRBV12-4 and J is TRBJ1-1, with D possibly matching TRBD1 (5 bases). CDR3 length: 15 residues. V lost 5 bases, J lost 3 bases, and 16 bases lay in between. CDR3 DNA: TGTGCCAGCAGTCCGGCGCGTGGGGGTTACACTGAAGCTTTCTTT. Translation gives CASSPARGGYTEAFF.